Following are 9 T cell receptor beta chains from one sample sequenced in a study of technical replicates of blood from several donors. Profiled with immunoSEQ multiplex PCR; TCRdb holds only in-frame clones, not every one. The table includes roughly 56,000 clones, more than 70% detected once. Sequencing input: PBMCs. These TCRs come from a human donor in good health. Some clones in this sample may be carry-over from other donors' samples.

In DNA, the CDR3 is TGCGCCAGCAGCTTGGAGGTAGGGACAGTCAAAAACATTCAGTACTTC. Its protein product is CASSLEVGTVKNIQYF. The V call is TRBV5-1, the J call TRBJ2-4, with TRBD1 matching over 7 bases. Germline V lookup: CDR1 SGHRS, CDR2 YFSETQ. With V trimmed by 0 bases and J by 3 bases, 6 bases remained unmatched. The CDR3 is made up of 16 amino acids. The full variable domain, with the rest looked up from reference TRBV5-1 and TRBJ2-4, is KAGVTQTPRYLIKTRGQQVTLSCSPISGHRSVSWYQQTPGQGLQFLFEYFSETQRNKGNFPGRFSGRQFSNSRSEMNVSTLELGDSALYLCASSLEVGTVKNIQYFGAGTRLSVL.

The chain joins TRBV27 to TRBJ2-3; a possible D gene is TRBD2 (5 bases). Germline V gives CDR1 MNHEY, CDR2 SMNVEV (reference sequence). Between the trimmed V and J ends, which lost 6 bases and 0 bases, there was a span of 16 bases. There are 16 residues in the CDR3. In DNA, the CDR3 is TGTGCCAGCAGATTGGACTGGGGAACTAGCACAGATACGCAGTATTTT. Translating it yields CASRLDWGTSTDTQYF.

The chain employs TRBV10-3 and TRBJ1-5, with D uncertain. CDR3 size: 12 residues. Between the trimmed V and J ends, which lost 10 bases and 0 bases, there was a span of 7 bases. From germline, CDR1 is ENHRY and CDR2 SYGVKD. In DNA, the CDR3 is TGTGCCACCTCCAGTAGCAATCAGCCCCAGCATTTT. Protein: CATSSSNQPQHF.

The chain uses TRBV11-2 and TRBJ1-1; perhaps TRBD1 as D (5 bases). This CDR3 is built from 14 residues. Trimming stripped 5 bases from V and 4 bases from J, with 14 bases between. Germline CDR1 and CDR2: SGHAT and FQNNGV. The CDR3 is CASSARQYITEAFF. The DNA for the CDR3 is TGTGCCAGCAGCGCCCGACAGTATATCACTGAAGCTTTCTTT.

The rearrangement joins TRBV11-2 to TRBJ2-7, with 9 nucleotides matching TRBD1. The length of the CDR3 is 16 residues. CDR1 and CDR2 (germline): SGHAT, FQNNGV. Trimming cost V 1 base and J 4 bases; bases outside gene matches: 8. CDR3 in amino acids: CASSLVVNRGPYEQYF. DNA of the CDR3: TGTGCCAGCAGCTTAGTAGTGAACAGGGGGCCTTACGAGCAGTACTTC.

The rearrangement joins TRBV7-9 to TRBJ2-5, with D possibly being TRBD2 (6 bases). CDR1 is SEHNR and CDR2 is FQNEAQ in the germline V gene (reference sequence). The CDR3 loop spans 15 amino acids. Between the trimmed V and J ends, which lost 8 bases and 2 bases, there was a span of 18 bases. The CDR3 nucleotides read TGTGCCAGCCTGCGGGATTGGGAAAGTCAAGAGACCCAGTACTTC. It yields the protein CASLRDWESQETQYF. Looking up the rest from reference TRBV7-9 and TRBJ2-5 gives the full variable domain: DTGVSQNPRHKITKRGQNVTFRCDPISEHNRLYWYRQTLGQGPEFLTYFQNEAQLEKSRLLSDRFSAERPKGSFSTLEIQRTEQGDSAMYLCASLRDWESQETQYFGPGTRLLVL.

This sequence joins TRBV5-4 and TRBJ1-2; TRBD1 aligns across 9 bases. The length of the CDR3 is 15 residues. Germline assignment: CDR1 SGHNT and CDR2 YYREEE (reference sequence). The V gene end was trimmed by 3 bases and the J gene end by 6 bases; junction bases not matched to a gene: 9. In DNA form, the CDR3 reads TGTGCCAGCAGCTCGACAGGGGGAAGAATGGATGGCTACACCTTC. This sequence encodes CASSSTGGRMDGYTF.

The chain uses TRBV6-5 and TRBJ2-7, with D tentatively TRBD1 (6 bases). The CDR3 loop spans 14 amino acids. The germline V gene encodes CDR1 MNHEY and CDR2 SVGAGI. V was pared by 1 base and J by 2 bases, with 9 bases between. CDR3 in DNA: TGTGCCAGCAGTTACTACCCAGGGGCCTACGAGCAGTACTTC. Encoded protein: CASSYYPGAYEQYF.

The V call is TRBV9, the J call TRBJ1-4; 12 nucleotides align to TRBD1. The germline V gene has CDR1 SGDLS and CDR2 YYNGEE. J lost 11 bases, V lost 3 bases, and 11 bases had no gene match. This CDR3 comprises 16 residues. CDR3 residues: CASSAGDRGLLGKLFF. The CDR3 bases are TGTGCCAGCAGCGCAGGGGACAGGGGGCTTCTCGGGAAACTGTTTTTT.